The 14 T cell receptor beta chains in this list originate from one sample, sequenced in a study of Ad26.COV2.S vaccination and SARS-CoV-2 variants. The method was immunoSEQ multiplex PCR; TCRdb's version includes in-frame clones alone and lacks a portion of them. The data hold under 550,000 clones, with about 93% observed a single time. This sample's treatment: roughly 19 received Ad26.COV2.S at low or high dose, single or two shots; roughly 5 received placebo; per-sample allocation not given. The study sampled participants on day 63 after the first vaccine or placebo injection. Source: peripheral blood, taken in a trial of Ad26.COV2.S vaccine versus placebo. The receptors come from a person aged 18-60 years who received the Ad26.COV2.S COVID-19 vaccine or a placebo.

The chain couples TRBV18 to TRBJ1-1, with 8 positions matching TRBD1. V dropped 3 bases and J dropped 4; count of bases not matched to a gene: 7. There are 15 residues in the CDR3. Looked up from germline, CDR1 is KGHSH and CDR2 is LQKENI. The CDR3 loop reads CASSPAQGVGTEAFF. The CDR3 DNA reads TGTGCCAGCTCACCCGCACAGGGGGTTGGCACTGAAGCTTTCTTT.

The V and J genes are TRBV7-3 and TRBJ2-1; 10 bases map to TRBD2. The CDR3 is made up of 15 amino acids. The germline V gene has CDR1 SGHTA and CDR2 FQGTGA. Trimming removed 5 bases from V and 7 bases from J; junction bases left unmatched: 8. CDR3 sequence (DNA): TGTGCCAGCAGCCGGACTAGCGGAAGTGAGAATGAGCAGTTCTTC. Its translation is CASSRTSGSENEQFF.

CDR3 loop: CSATRDSFQFF. The CDR3 DNA sequence: TGCAGTGCGACACGGGACTCCTTTCAGTTCTTC. The chain employs TRBV20-1 and TRBJ2-1; maybe TRBD2 (6 bases). Per the germline V gene, CDR1 is DFQATT and CDR2 is SNEGSKA (reference sequence). The V gene lost 6 bases and the J gene lost 13 bases, with 16 bases spanning the gap. The CDR3 is 11 residues long.

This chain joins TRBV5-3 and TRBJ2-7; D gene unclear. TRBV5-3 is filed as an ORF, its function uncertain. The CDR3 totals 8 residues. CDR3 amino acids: CAGCEQYF. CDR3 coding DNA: TGTGCTGGGTGCGAGCAGTACTTC.

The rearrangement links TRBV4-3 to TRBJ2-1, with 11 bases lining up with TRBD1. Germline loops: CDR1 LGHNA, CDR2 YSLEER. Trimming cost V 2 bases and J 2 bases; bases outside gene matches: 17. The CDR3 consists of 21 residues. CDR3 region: CASSQNTRTGGVWMTYNEQFF. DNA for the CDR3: TGCGCCAGCAGCCAAAATACACGGACAGGGGGCGTATGGATGACCTACAATGAGCAGTTCTTC.

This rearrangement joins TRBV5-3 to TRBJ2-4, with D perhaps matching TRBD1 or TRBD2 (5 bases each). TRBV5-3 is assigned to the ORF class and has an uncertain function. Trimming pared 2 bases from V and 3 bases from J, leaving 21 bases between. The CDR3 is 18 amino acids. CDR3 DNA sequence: TGTGCCAGAAGCTTTAAGCGTAGCTGGGGGAGAAGCAAAAACATTCAGTACTTC. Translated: CARSFKRSWGRSKNIQYF.

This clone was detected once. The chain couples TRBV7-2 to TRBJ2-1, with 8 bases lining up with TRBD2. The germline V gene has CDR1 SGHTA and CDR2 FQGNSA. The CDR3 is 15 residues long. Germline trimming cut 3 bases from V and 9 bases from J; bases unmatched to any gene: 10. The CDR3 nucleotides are TGTGCCAGCAGCTTCCTGTCGGGACTAGATGGTGAGCAGTTCTTC. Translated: CASSFLSGLDGEQFF.

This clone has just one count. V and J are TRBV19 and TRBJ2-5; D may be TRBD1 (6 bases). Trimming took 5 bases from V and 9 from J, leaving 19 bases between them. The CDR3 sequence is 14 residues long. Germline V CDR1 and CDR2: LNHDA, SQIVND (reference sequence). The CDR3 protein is CASSAGNRVGAQYF. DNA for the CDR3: TGTGCCAGTAGTGCCGGGAACAGGGTGGGCGCCCAGTACTTC.

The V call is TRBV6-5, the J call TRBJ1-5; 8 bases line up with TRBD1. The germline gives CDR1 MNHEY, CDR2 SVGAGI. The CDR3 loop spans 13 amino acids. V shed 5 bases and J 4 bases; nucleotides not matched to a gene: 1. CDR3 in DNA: TGTGCCAGCAGTCAGGGGGCAAATCAGCCCCAGCATTTT. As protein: CASSQGANQPQHF.

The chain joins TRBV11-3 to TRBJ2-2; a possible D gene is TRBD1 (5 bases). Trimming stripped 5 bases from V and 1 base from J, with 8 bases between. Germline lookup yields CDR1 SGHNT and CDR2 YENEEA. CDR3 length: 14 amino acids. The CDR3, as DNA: TGTGCCAGCAGCCCCCAGGGGAACACCGGGGAGCTGTTTTTT. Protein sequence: CASSPQGNTGELFF.

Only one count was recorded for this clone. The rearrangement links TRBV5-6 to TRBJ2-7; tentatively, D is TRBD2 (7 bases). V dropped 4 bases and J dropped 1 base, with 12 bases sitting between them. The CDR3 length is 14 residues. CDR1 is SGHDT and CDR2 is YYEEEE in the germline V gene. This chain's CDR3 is CASSPGGGSYEQYF. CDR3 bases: TGTGCCAGCAGCCCGGGGGGCGGTTCCTACGAGCAGTACTTC.

The DNA for the CDR3 is TGTGCCACCAGCAGAGACGGACAGGGGGACGAGCAGTACTTC. Its protein product is CATSRDGQGDEQYF. The chain combines TRBV15 with TRBJ2-7; 10 bases match TRBD1. The CDR3 has 14 residues. Trimming at V came to 0 bases and at J to 5 bases, leaving 1 base not matched to a gene. CDR1 LNHNV and CDR2 YYDKDF come from the germline V gene (reference sequence).

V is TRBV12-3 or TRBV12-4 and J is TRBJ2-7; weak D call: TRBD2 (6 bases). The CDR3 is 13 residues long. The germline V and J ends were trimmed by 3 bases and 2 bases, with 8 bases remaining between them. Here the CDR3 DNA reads TGTGCCAGCAGTTTGGAGGGGACCTACGAGCAGTACTTC. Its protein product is CASSLEGTYEQYF.

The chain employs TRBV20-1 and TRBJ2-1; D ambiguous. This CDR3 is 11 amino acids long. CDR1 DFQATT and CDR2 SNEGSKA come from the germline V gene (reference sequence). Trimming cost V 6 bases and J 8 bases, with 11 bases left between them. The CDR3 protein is CSAHLGYEQFF. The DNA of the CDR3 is TGCAGTGCCCATCTAGGTTATGAGCAGTTCTTC.